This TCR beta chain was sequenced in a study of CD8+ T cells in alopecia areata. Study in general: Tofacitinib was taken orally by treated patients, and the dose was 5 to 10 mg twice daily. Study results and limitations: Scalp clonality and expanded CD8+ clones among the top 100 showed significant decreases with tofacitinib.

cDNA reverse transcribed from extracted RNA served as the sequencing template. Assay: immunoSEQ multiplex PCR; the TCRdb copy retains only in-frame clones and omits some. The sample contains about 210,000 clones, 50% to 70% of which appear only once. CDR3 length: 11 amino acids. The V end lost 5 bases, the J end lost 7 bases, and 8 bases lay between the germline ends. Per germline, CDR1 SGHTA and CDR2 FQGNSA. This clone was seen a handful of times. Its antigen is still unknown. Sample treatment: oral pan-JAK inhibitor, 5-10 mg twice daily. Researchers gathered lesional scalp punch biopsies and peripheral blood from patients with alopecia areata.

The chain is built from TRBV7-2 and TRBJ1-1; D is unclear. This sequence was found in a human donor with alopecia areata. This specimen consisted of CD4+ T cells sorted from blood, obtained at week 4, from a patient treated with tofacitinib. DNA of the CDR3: TGTGCCAGCAGCGACCGGGGTGAAGCTTTCTTT. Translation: CASSDRGEAFF.